A selection of T cell receptor beta chains follows, all from one sample in a study of cytomegalovirus exposure and HLA in healthy donors. Clones were sequenced by immunoSEQ multiplex PCR, and TCRdb holds only the in-frame ones, with some missing. The table shows around 220,000 clones, with 60% to 80% occurring only once. Sequencing input: PBMCs. The receptors shown here come from a man in his late teens or twenties in good health and CMV-seronegative. Each CDR3 is given with its conserved first and last residue. A D gene is named only where the DNA matches it firmly. Expanded clones get a size class; other rows say once, few or many, or leave the size out.

TRBJ2-7 | TRBV4-3 | NA | TRBD1 | TGCGCCAGCAGCCAGGGACAGGGGGCCGCCTACGAGCAGTACTTC | CASSQGQGAAYEQYF
TRBJ2-7 | TRBV25-1 | NA | TRBD1 | TGTGCCAGCAGTGGCCCGGGACAGGGGACCTACGAGCAGTACTTC | CASSGPGQGTYEQYF
TRBJ1-3 | TRBV4-2 | NA | NA | TGTGCCAGCAGCCAAGACGGGGACTCTGGAAACACCATATATTTT | CASSQDGDSGNTIYF
TRBJ1-1 | TRBV9 | NA | TRBD1 | TGTGCCAGCAGCCCCGCGGTCAGGGGGCCTAACACTGAAGCTTTCTTT | CASSPAVRGPNTEAFF
TRBJ2-6 | TRBV13 | NA | NA | TGTGCCAGCAGCTTCCGGTCTCAGGGCCCCTGGGCCAACGTCCTGACTTTC | CASSFRSQGPWANVLTF
TRBJ2-7 | TRBV5-6 | NA | NA | TGTGCCAGCAGCTTGGGGGCTAGCCACGAGCAGTACTTC | CASSLGASHEQYF
TRBJ1-2 | TRBV5-4 | NA | TRBD1 | TGTGCCAGCAGCTTGGGGATCCCGGGACAGGGGGCCTATGGCTACACCTTC | CASSLGIPGQGAYGYTF
TRBJ1-1 | TRBV4-2 | NA | TRBD1 | TGTGCCAGCAGCCGACTAGACAGGGACCAGGGTGAAGCTTTCTTT | CASSRLDRDQGEAFF
TRBJ2-7 | TRBV4-2 | few | TRBD2 | TGTGCCAGCAGCCAAGGGGGACTAGCGGGGGGGCTCCGCTCCTACGAGCAGTACTTC | CASSQGGLAGGLRSYEQYF
TRBJ2-2 | TRBV14 | few | TRBD1 | TGTGCCAGCAGCCAAGATCGGGACAGGGTTATGTCCGGGGAGCTGTTTTTT | CASSQDRDRVMSGELFF
TRBJ2-5 | TRBV18 | NA | NA | TGTGCCAGCTCACCACGGGGGGAAGAGACCCAGTACTTC | CASSPRGEETQYF
TRBJ2-7 | TRBV19 | once | TRBD2 | TGTGCCAGTAGGACTAGCGGGGGGGCTTTCGAGCAGTACTTC | CASRTSGGAFEQYF
TRBJ1-1 | TRBV13 | NA | NA | TGTGCCAGCAGCCAAGGGGGGGGATTCACTGAAGCTTTCTTT | CASSQGGGFTEAFF
TRBJ2-5 | TRBV7-9 | once | NA | TGTGCCAGCAGCTTAAACGGAGGCGGGGAACCCCAGTACTTC | CASSLNGGGEPQYF
TRBJ2-2 | TRBV28 | few | NA | TGTGCCACCGGCGGGGAGATGGTAACCGGGGAGCTGTTTTTT | CATGGEMVTGELFF
TRBJ2-7 | TRBV27 | NA | NA | TGTGCCAGCAGTTTATCGGTGGGGATGGGAGGCGAGCAGTACTTC | CASSLSVGMGGEQYF
TRBJ2-7 | TRBV11-2 | NA | TRBD1 | TGTGCCAGCAGCCCGGACAGGACTTACTACGAGCAGTACTTC | CASSPDRTYYEQYF
TRBJ1-2 | TRBV2 | NA | NA | TGTGCCAGCAGGGAGGACAGCGCTACAGTTAACTATGGCTACACCTTC | CASREDSATVNYGYTF
TRBJ2-7 | TRBV18 | NA | TRBD2 | TGTGCCAGCTCACCACCCGCGGGAGGGGGCGAGCAGTACTTC | CASSPPAGGGEQYF
TRBJ2-5 | TRBV9 | NA | NA | TGTGCCAGCAGCGTAGGGGCAGACGGCGAGACCCAGTACTTC | CASSVGADGETQYF
TRBJ2-3 | TRBV25-1 | NA | NA | TGTGCCAGCAGGCGGGGTAGCACAGATACGCAGTATTTT | CASRRGSTDTQYF
TRBJ1-1 | TRBV6-5 | NA | NA | TGTGCCAGCACCAACGGGGGGGGTATCACTGAAGCTTTCTTT | CASTNGGGITEAFF
TRBJ1-1 | TRBV30 | NA | TRBD1 | TGTGCCTGGCAGGGACAGGGGGTTTCTGAAGCTTTCTTT | CAWQGQGVSEAFF
TRBJ1-5 | TRBV15 | NA | NA | TGTGCCACCAGCAGAGATCCAGGGGTTAGCAATCAGCCCCAGCATTTT | CATSRDPGVSNQPQHF
TRBJ1-1 | TRBV28 | NA | NA | TGTGCCAGCAGTCCCCAGCAGGGCGAAGCTTTCTTT | CASSPQQGEAFF
TRBJ2-6 | TRBV28 | NA | NA | TGTGCCAGCAGTCCGGGAGACTCTGGGGCCAACGTCCTGACTTTC | CASSPGDSGANVLTF
TRBJ2-5 | TRBV7-2 | NA | TRBD2 | TGTGCCAGCAGCTTAGCTCTGGCTAGCGGGGGGGAAGAGACCCAGTACTTC | CASSLALASGGEETQYF